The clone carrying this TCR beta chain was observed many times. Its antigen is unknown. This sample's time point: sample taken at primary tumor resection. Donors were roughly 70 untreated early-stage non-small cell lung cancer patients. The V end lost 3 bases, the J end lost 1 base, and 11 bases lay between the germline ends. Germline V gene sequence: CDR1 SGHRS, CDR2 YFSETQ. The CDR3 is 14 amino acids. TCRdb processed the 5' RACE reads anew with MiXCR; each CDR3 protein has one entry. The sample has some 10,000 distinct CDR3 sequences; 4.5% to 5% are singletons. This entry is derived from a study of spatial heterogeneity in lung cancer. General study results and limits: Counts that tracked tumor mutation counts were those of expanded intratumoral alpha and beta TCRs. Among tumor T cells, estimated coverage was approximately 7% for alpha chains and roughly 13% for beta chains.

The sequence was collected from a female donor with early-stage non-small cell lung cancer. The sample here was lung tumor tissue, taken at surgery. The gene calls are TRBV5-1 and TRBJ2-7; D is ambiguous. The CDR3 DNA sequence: TGCGCCAGCAGCTCGGCGACGGATTCCTACGAGCAGTACTTC. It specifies CASSSATDSYEQYF. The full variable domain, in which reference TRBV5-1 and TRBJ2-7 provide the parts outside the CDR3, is KAGVTQTPRYLIKTRGQQVTLSCSPISGHRSVSWYQQTPGQGLQFLFEYFSETQRNKGNFPGRFSGRQFSNSRSEMNVSTLELGDSALYLCASSSATDSYEQYFGPGTRLTVT.